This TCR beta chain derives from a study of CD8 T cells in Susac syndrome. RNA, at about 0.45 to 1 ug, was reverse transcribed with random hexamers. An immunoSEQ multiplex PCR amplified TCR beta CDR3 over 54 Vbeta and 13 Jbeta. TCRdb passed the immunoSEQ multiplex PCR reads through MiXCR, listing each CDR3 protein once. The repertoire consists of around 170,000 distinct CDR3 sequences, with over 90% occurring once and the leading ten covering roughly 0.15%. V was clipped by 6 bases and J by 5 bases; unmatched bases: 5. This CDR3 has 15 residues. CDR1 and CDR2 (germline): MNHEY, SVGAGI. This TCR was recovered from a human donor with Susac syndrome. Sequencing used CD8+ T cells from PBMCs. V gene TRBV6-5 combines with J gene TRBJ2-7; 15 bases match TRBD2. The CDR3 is CASRQGLAGGDEQYF. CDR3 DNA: TGTGCCAGCAGACAAGGACTAGCGGGAGGGGACGAGCAGTACTTC.